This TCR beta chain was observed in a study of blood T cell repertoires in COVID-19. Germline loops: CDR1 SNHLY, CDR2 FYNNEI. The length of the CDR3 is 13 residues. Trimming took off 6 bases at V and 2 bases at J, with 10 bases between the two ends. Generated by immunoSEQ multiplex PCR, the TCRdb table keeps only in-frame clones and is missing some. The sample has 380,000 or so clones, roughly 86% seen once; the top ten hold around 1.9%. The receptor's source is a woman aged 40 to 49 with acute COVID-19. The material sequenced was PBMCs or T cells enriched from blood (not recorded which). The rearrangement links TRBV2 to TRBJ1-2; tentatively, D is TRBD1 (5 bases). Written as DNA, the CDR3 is TGTGCCAGCAGGGGGACTGTGAACTATGGCTACACCTTC. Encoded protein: CASRGTVNYGYTF.